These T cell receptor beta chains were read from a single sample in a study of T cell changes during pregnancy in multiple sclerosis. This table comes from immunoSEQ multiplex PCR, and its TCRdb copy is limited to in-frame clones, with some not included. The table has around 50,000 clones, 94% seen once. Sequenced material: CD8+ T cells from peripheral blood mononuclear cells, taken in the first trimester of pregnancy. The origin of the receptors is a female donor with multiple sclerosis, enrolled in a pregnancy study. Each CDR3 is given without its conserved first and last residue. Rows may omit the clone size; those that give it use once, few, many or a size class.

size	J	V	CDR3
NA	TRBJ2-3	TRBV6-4	ASSSGTSGSTADTQY
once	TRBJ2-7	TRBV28	ASSFDRDYEQY
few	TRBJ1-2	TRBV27	ASSHDRGYGYT
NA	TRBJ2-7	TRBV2	ASSPPGQGSYEQY
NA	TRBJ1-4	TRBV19	ASTQGGVNEKLF
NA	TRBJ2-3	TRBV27	ASSLEGAVADTQY
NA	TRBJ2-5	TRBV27	ASSLRRQETQY
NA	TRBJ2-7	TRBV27	ASSISGELYEQY
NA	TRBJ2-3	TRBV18	ASSPPLAWSTDTQY
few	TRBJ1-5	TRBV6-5	ASSHGGEHQPQH
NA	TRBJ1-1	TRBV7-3	ASSFGAPSEAF
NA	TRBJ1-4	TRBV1	TSSQDDGQGDEKLF
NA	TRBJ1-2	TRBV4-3	ASSQDRLGQAIYGYT
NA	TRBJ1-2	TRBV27	ASSPDNYGYT
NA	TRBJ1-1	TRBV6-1	ASRYLNTEAF
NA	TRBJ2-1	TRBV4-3	ASSQDSVADNEQF
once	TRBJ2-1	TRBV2	ASSELARNEQF
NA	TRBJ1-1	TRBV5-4	ASSLEGVGAEAF
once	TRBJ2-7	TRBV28	ASRTSGTGASYEQY
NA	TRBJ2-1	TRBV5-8	ASSLADRYNEQF